This T cell receptor (beta chain) came from a study of cytomegalovirus exposure and HLA in healthy donors. PCR primers comprised 60 Vbeta and 13 Jbeta primers. Using immunoSEQ multiplex PCR, the repertoire was profiled, and TCRdb retains in-frame clones only, with some absent. The sample includes more than 150,000 clones, over 70% of them seen just once. Germline V gene lookup returns CDR1 ENHRY and CDR2 SYGVKD. Trimming left V 4 bases short and J 0 bases short, with 9 bases between. CDR3 length equals 15 residues. Source material: PBMCs. The clonotype comes from a woman between 40 and 55 years old in good health and CMV-seropositive. The gene calls are TRBV10-3 and TRBJ2-2; perhaps TRBD2 as D (6 bases). CDR3 nucleotide sequence: TGTGCCATCAGTGTGGGGGGAGCGAACACCGGGGAGCTGTTTTTT. It translates to CAISVGGANTGELFF.